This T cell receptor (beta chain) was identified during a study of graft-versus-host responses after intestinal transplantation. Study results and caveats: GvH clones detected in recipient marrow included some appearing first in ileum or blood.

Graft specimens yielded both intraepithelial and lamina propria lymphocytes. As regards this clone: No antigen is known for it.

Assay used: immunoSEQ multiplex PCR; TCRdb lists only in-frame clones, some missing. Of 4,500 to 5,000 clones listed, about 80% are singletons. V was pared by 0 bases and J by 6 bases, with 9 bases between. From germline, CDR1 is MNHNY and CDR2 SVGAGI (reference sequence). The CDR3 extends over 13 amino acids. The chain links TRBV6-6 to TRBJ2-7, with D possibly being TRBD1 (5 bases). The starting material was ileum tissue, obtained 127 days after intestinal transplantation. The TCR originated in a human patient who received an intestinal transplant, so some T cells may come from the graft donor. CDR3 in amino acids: CASSYSRDGEQYF. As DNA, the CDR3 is TGTGCCAGCAGTTACTCCAGGGATGGCGAGCAGTACTTC.